This T cell receptor (beta chain) was observed in a study of neoadjuvant anti-PD-1 for oral cavity cancer. Study as a whole: Patients mostly received three to four biweekly nivolumab doses at 3 mg/kg before surgery.

This clone was counted at least ten times. Clones were read by immunoSEQ multiplex PCR, and TCRdb kept only the in-frame ones, dropping some. The table shows 20,000 to 30,000 clones, with 25% to 35% occurring only once. Time point here: after neoadjuvant nivolumab, at surgical resection. CDR1 SGDLS and CDR2 YYNGEE come from the germline V gene. After removal of 0 bases from V and 5 bases from J, the junction contained 8 bases not matched to a gene. The CDR3 is 18 residues long. The input for sequencing was tumor tissue, taken after nivolumab (anti-PD-1) treatment. The receptor was isolated from a person between 35 and 79 years old with oral cavity squamous cell carcinoma. V usage is TRBV9 and J usage is TRBJ2-3, with TRBD2 identical over 14 bases. The CDR3 loop reads CASSVAREGLAGVDTQYF. The CDR3 DNA reads as TGTGCCAGCAGCGTAGCCCGGGAGGGACTAGCGGGGGTAGATACGCAGTATTTT.